What follows are 5 T cell receptor beta chains derived from one specimen sequenced in a study of Ad26.COV2.S vaccination and SARS-CoV-2 variants. Clones were sequenced by immunoSEQ multiplex PCR, and TCRdb holds only the in-frame ones, with some missing. The table lists around 400,000 clones, 75% to 95% of them singletons. Treatment denoted: some 20 received Ad26.COV2.S at low or high dose, single or two shots; 5 received placebo; per-sample allocation not given. Collection of samples fell on day 63 after the first vaccine or placebo injection. The starting material was peripheral blood, obtained in a trial of Ad26.COV2.S vaccine versus placebo. The receptor set was obtained from a person aged 18-65 years who received the Ad26.COV2.S COVID-19 vaccine or a placebo.

This chain connects TRBV27 to TRBJ1-1; D gene unclear. The CDR3 consists of 14 residues. V was clipped by 0 bases and J by 6 bases, with 11 bases between them. CDR1 is MNHEY, CDR2 SMNVEV, per germline (reference sequence). CDR3 DNA: TGTGCCAGCAGTTTATCCCCCGCTCAGCCTGAAGCTTTCTTT. It translates to CASSLSPAQPEAFF.

This clone was detected a few times. At one boundary the junction diverges from the germline segment, which might be a read error. The chain links TRBV7-7 to TRBJ1-4, with TRBD1 matching 9 bases. The length of the CDR3 is 15 residues. Germline CDR1 SSHAT, CDR2 FNYEAQ (reference sequence). This CDR3 is CASSQGQGSNEKLFF. As DNA, the CDR3 is TGTGCTAGCAGCCAGGGACAGGGATCTAATGAAAAACTGTTTTTT.

This clone was found once. This rearrangement joins TRBV30 to TRBJ1-2, with a weak D call TRBD1 (5 bases). Per germline, CDR1 GTSNPN and CDR2 SVGIG (reference sequence). Trimming cost V 0 bases and J 4 bases, with 15 bases left between them. The CDR3 extends over 15 amino acids. The CDR3 protein is CAWSVQGAGAYGYTF. The CDR3 DNA reads TGTGCCTGGAGTGTACAAGGGGCTGGGGCCTATGGCTACACCTTC.

V is TRBV10-1 and J is TRBJ2-2; 13 bases are a match to TRBD2. Per the germline V gene, CDR1 is WNHNN and CDR2 is SYGVQD (reference sequence). This CDR3 region has 18 residues. V was clipped by 6 bases and J by 4 bases; unmatched bases: 11. The CDR3 spells CASRKGLAGMIVTGELFF. Written as DNA, the CDR3 is TGCGCCAGCAGGAAGGGACTAGCGGGGATGATTGTCACCGGGGAGCTGTTTTTT.

The rearrangement links TRBV7-2 to TRBJ2-7; weak D call: TRBD1 (6 bases). V shed 5 bases and J shed 6 bases, with 17 bases lying between them. Germline V gene data show CDR1 as SGHTA and CDR2 as FQGNSA. This CDR3 comprises 14 residues. The CDR3 sequence: CASSPLWTVAEQYF. CDR3 sequence (DNA): TGTGCCAGCAGCCCCCTCTGGACAGTGGCCGAGCAGTACTTC. The full variable domain, in which reference TRBV7-2 and TRBJ2-7 provide the parts outside the CDR3, is GAGVSQSPSNKVTEKGKDVELRCDPISGHTALYWYRQSLGQGLEFLIYFQGNSAPDKSGLPSDRFSAERTGGSVSTLTIQRTQQEDSAVYLCASSPLWTVAEQYFGPGTRLTVT.